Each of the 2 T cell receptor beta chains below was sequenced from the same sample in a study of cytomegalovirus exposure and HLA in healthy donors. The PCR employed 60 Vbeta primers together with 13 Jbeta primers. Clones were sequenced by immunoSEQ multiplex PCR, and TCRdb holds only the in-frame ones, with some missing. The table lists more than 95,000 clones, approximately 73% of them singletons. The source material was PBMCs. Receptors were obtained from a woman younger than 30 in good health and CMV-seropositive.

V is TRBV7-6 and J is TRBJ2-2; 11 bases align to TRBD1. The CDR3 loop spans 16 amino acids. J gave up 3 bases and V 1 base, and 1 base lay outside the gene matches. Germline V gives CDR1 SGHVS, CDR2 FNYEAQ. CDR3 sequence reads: CASSLGTGGYTGELFF. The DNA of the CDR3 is TGTGCCAGCAGCTTAGGGACAGGGGGCTACACCGGGGAGCTGTTTTTT.

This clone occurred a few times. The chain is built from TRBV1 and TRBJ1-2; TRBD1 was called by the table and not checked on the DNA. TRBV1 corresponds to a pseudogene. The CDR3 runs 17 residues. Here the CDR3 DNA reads TGCACCAGCAGCCAAGAAAATCAGGCAGGCTCTCGCTATGGCTACACCTTC. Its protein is CTSSQENQAGSRYGYTF.